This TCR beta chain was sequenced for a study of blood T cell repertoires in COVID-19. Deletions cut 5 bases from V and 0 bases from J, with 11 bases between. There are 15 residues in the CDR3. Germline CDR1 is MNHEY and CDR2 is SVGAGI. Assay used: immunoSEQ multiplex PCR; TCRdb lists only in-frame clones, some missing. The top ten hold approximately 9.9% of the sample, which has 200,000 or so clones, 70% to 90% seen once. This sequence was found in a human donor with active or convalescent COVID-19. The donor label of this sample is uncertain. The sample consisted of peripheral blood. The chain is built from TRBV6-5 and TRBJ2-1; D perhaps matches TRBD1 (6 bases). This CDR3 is CASSQGLSSYNEQFF. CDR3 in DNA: TGTGCCAGCAGTCAGGGGTTAAGCTCCTACAATGAGCAGTTCTTC.